This TCR beta chain was profiled in a study of CD8+ T cells in alopecia areata. The study's findings and limits: The study also sequences resident alphabeta T cells of normal skin in scalp samples.

Concerning this clone: Its specificity is not known.

Once RNA had been extracted, it was reverse transcribed into cDNA to act as the sequencing template. Some clones are missing from TCRdb's copy, which holds only in-frame ones; the method was immunoSEQ multiplex PCR. The data contain about 74,000 clones, approximately 29% of them seen just once; the ten biggest clones take up around 14%. With V trimmed by 10 bases and J by 7 bases, 9 bases remained unmatched. Germline values: CDR1 SNHLY, CDR2 FYNNEI. The CDR3 spans 14 residues. This sample's treatment: oral pan-JAK inhibitor, 5-10 mg twice daily. This chain connects TRBV2 to TRBJ2-1, with 11 nucleotides matching TRBD2. The clonotype comes from a human donor with alopecia areata. Specimen: CD8+ T cells sorted from blood, collected at week 4, from a patient treated with tofacitinib. CDR3 sequence reads: CATRVAGGGNEQFF. CDR3 DNA: TGTGCCACCCGAGTAGCGGGAGGGGGAAATGAGCAGTTCTTC.